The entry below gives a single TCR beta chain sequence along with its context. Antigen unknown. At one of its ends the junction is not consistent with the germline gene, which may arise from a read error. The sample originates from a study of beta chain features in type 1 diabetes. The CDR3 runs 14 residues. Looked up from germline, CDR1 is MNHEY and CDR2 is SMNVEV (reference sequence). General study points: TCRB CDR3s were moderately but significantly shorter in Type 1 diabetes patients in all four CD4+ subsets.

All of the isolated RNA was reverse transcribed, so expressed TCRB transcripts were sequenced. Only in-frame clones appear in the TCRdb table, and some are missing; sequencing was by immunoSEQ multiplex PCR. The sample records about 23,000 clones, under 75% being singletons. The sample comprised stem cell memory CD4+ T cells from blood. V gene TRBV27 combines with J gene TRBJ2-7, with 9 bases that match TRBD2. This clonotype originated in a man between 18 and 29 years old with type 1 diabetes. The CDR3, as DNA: TGTGTCAGCAGGCTACTAGCGGGCCCCTACGAGCAGTACTTC. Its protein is CVSRLLAGPYEQYF.